This T cell receptor beta chain was retrieved from a study of T-cell reconstitution after alpha-beta-depleted transplantation in children. Unique molecular identifiers featured in how the TCRbeta library was prepared. MiXCR was run by TCRdb on the PCR reads, yielding one entry per CDR3 protein. Of 600,000 to 700,000 distinct CDR3 sequences listed, roughly 15% were seen once; the top ten hold about 1.1%. Germline CDR1 and CDR2: LGHNA and YNFKEQ. V was pared by 1 base and J by 0 bases, with 10 bases between. The CDR3 has 16 residues. This clonotype occurred a few times. The chain couples TRBV4-2 to TRBJ1-3; D not certain. The material sequenced was PBMCs from the stem cell graft donor, taken from the stem cell graft. The clonotype comes from a human donor who donated a stem cell graft to a child with acute myeloid leukemia. The CDR3 loop is CASSQVSSSSGNTIYF. The DNA for the CDR3 is TGTGCCAGCAGCCAAGTTAGCAGCAGCTCTGGAAACACCATATATTTT.